This entry is about one TCR beta chain. The data stem from a study of T cell changes during pregnancy in multiple sclerosis. Data came from immunoSEQ multiplex PCR; TCRdb stores just in-frame clones and leaves some out. The profile covers some 60,000 clones, with approximately 90% appearing a single time and about 2.9% taken by the ten largest. Trimming at V came to 3 bases and at J to 3 bases, leaving 3 bases not matched to a gene. Germline values: CDR1 MRHNA, CDR2 SNTAGT. The CDR3 totals 15 residues. This rearrangement joins TRBV6-4 to TRBJ2-3; 10 bases align to TRBD2. This receptor was identified in a female donor in good health, enrolled as a control in a pregnancy study. Specimen: peripheral blood, collected in the third trimester of pregnancy. CDR3 residues: CASSESGGGTDTQYF. CDR3 DNA sequence: TGTGCCAGCAGTGAGAGCGGGGGGGGTACAGATACGCAGTATTTT.